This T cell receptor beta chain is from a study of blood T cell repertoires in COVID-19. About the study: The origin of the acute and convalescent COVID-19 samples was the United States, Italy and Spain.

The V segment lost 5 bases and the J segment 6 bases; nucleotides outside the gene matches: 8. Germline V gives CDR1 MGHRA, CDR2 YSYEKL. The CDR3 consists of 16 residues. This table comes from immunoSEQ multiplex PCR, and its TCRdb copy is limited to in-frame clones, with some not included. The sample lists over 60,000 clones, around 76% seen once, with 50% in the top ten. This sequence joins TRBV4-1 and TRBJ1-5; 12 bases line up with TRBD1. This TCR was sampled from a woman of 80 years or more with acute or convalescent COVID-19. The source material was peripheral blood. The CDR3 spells CASSAYSGQGAQPQHF. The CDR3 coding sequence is TGCGCCAGCAGCGCCTACTCGGGACAGGGGGCTCAGCCCCAGCATTTT.